The clone carrying this T cell receptor (beta chain) has ten or more counts. This entry belongs to a study of regulatory T cells in long-lasting Graves disease. Both iRepertoire HTBI primers and Arm-PCR of CDR3 regions were used to build the TCR beta libraries. TCRdb re-called the multiplex PCR reads with MiXCR, one entry per CDR3 protein. The sample has 350,000 to 550,000 distinct CDR3 sequences, 14% seen once. Indicated time point: newly diagnosed GD, antithyroid drugs for less than 3 months. PBMC RNA was the source of the TCR library. V lost 3 bases to trimming and J lost 0 bases, with 5 bases between them. The CDR3 is made up of 13 amino acids. The sample also formed part of further work on T cells in Graves' hyperthyroidism and ophthalmopathy. This second study says: The study left out patients who had uncontrolled infection, other autoimmune disease, pregnancy or lactation.

This material consisted of peripheral blood mononuclear cells (PBMCs), taken at new diagnosis, from a patient treated with antithyroid drugs. The chain has TRBV12-3 or TRBV12-4 and TRBJ1-1; D is unresolved. This clonotype was obtained from a woman aged 45-65 years with Graves disease. The CDR3 region has the DNA TGTGCCAGCAGTTTTCAGATGAACACTGAAGCTTTCTTT. Translated, it gives CASSFQMNTEAFF.